The 18 T cell receptor beta chains reported below all come from one sample, sequenced in a study of blood T cell repertoires in COVID-19. The protocol was immunoSEQ multiplex PCR, while the TCRdb copy is restricted to in-frame clones and leaves out a portion. The table records roughly 450,000 clones, about 90% of them present only once. Sample: PBMCs or T cells enriched from blood (not recorded which). These TCRs come from a man younger than 30 who had recovered from COVID-19.

The table lists this clone with a few counts. The J gene is TRBJ2-1, the V gene TRBV29-1; 12 bases are a match to TRBD2. The CDR3 runs to 14 residues. The V gene end was trimmed by 4 bases and the J gene end by 7 bases; junction bases not matched to a gene: 5. Per the germline V gene, CDR1 is SQVTM and CDR2 is ANQGSEA. CDR3 in amino acids: CSVASSGGANEQFF. Written as DNA, the CDR3 is TGCAGCGTTGCTTCTAGCGGGGGGGCGAATGAGCAGTTCTTC.

This CDR3 is CASSQTGKSIADTQYF. CDR3 nucleotide sequence: TGTGCCAGCAGCCAAACAGGGAAGTCTATCGCAGATACGCAGTATTTT. This chain joins TRBV4-2 and TRBJ2-3; perhaps TRBD1 as D (6 bases). V shed 2 bases and J shed 4 bases, with 16 bases lying between them. The germline V gene encodes CDR1 LGHNA and CDR2 YNFKEQ. CDR3 length: 16 amino acids.

The V call is TRBV2, the J call TRBJ1-5, with D maybe TRBD1 (6 bases). The CDR3 consists of 15 residues. Trimming shortened V by 4 bases and J by 6 bases, and 16 bases separated the two germline ends. The V gene's germline CDR1 is SNHLY and CDR2 FYNNEI. The CDR3: CASSGGQGLPQPQHF. The CDR3 DNA is TGTGCCAGCAGTGGCGGGCAGGGGCTCCCTCAGCCCCAGCATTTT.

CDR3 sequence: CASSRDFAGDEQFF. For the CDR3, the DNA is TGTGCCAGCAGCCGGGATTTCGCAGGTGATGAGCAGTTCTTC. The rearrangement joins TRBV6-5 to TRBJ2-1, with D perhaps TRBD2 (5 bases). Germline CDR1 MNHEY, CDR2 SVGAGI. The CDR3 covers 14 residues. V was pared by 6 bases and J by 8 bases, with 17 bases between.

This chain links TRBV6-5 with TRBJ1-5, with 8 nucleotides matching TRBD1. The CDR3 extends over 14 amino acids. In germline, CDR1 is MNHEY, CDR2 SVGAGI. Germline trimming cut 6 bases from V and 3 bases from J; bases unmatched to any gene: 4. The CDR3 sequence: CASRPTGDNQPQHF. CDR3 nucleotides: TGTGCCAGCAGACCGACAGGGGACAATCAGCCCCAGCATTTT.

This chain uses TRBV4-1 with TRBJ2-7; 8 bases are a match to TRBD2. Germline V gene data show CDR1 as MGHRA and CDR2 as YSYEKL. The CDR3 has 16 residues. V gave up 0 bases and J gave up 2 bases; unmatched junction bases: 6. CDR3 sequence: CASSQDRTSLPYEQYF. In nucleotides, the CDR3 is TGCGCCAGCAGCCAAGATAGGACTAGCCTACCCTACGAGCAGTACTTC.

The chain has TRBV6-1 and TRBJ1-5, with 7 nucleotides matching TRBD1. The J segment lost 5 bases and the V segment lost 3 bases, leaving 10 bases of the junction unmatched. CDR1 and CDR2 from the germline V gene are MNHNS and SASEGT. The CDR3 runs 16 residues. CDR3 residues: CASSESTGLRYQPQHF. The CDR3 DNA is TGTGCCAGCAGTGAGTCGACAGGGCTGAGATATCAGCCCCAGCATTTT.

The chain combines TRBV5-6 with TRBJ2-2; 9 nucleotides align to TRBD2. Per the germline V gene, CDR1 is SGHDT and CDR2 is YYEEEE. CDR3 length equals 16 residues. V lost 4 bases to trimming and J lost 3 bases; unmatched junction nucleotides: 7. The CDR3 sequence is CASSAPGTSYTGELFF. Written as DNA, the CDR3 is TGTGCCAGCAGCGCCCCCGGGACTAGCTACACCGGGGAGCTGTTTTTT.

A single count supports this clone. J is TRBJ2-2 and V is TRBV6-4; 8 nucleotides agree with TRBD2. Germline trimming cut 2 bases from V and 7 bases from J; bases unmatched to any gene: 3. CDR1 and CDR2 (germline): MRHNA, SNTAGT. This CDR3 has 14 amino acids. The CDR3 nucleotides read TGTGCCAGCAGTGACACGGGGACTAGCGGGGAGCTGTTTTTT. Protein sequence: CASSDTGTSGELFF.

The chain is built from TRBV27 and TRBJ2-7; 9 nucleotides agree with TRBD1. Germline assignment: CDR1 MNHEY and CDR2 SMNVEV (reference sequence). The CDR3 has 15 amino acids. Trimming took 2 bases from V and 1 from J; bases not matched to a gene: 3. Here the CDR3 reads CASSLGTGRSYEQYF. DNA of the CDR3: TGTGCCAGCAGTTTAGGGACAGGGAGATCCTACGAGCAGTACTTC.

The chain recombines TRBV10-1 with TRBJ2-7, with D tentatively TRBD1 (5 bases). Deletions cut 3 bases from V and 2 bases from J, with 11 bases between. CDR3 length: 14 residues. Germline V lookup: CDR1 WNHNN, CDR2 SYGVQD (reference sequence). CDR3 in amino acids: CASSESTGPYEQYF. CDR3 DNA sequence: TGCGCCAGCAGTGAATCAACAGGCCCCTACGAGCAGTACTTC.

J is TRBJ1-5 and V is TRBV7-2, with D hard to call. Germline V gene lookup returns CDR1 SGHTA and CDR2 FQGNSA. Trimming removed 2 bases at V and 1 base at J, with 3 bases between. The CDR3 totals 13 residues. Here the CDR3 reads CASSLSSNQPQHF. CDR3 DNA sequence: TGTGCCAGCAGCTTATCAAGCAATCAGCCCCAGCATTTT.

V is TRBV14 and J is TRBJ2-7; 8 positions agree with TRBD2. CDR1 and CDR2 from the germline V gene are SGHDN and FVKESK. The CDR3 sequence is 14 residues long. With 4 bases clipped from V and 6 bases from J, the junction kept 8 bases outside the gene matches. The CDR3 is CASSLGLGSIEQYF. The CDR3 DNA is TGTGCCAGCAGCCTGGGACTAGGTTCCATCGAGCAGTACTTC.

In regard to this clone: One end of the junction is discordant with germline, which a read error may explain. V and J are TRBV7-9 and TRBJ2-5, with 11 bases fitting TRBD2. The CDR3 is 15 amino acids. Germline loops: CDR1 SEHNR, CDR2 FQNEAQ (reference sequence). CDR3 sequence (DNA): TGTGCCAGCAGCATAGCGGGGGGGAAGCAAGAGACCCAGTACTTC. Protein: CASSIAGGKQETQYF.

The chain couples TRBV10-3 to TRBJ1-3; the D is unclear. Trimming left V 8 bases short and J 1 base short, with 3 bases between. The CDR3 runs to 11 residues. Germline V gene data show CDR1 as ENHRY and CDR2 as SYGVKD. CDR3 coding DNA: TGTGCCATCCCTTCTGGAAACACCATATATTTT. It yields the protein CAIPSGNTIYF.

The V call is TRBV6-4, the J call TRBJ1-5; D may be TRBD1 (6 bases). The CDR3 has 13 residues. The germline V gene has CDR1 MRHNA and CDR2 SNTAGT. Trimming stripped 8 bases from V and 7 bases from J, with 15 bases between. CDR3 loop: CASPPYQGQPQHF. CDR3 in DNA: TGTGCCAGCCCCCCCTATCAGGGGCAGCCCCAGCATTTT.

The gene calls are TRBV5-1 and TRBJ2-5; D is uncertain. This CDR3 region has 14 residues. Trimming left V 5 bases short and J 7 bases short, with 18 bases between. The germline gives CDR1 SGHRS, CDR2 YFSETQ. The DNA of the CDR3 is TGCGCCAGCAGAACCGACCCGGTGGAGAGGACCCAGTACTTC. Translated: CASRTDPVERTQYF.

The chain joins TRBV5-1 to TRBJ1-2; D remains unclear. The germline CDR1 and CDR2 sequences are SGHRS and YFSETQ. There are 14 residues in the CDR3. Trimming cost V 0 bases and J 5 bases, with 11 bases left between them. The CDR3 nucleotides are TGCGCCAGCAGCTTGGGGCGCAGCGAATATGGCTACACCTTC. The encoded protein is CASSLGRSEYGYTF.